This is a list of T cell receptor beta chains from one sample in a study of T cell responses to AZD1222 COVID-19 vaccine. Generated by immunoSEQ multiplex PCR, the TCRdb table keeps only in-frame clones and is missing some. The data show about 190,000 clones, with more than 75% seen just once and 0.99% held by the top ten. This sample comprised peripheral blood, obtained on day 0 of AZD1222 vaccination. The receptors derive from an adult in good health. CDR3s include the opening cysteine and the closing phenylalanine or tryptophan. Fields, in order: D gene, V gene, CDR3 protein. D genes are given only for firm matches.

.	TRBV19	CASSDSLSLHQPQHF
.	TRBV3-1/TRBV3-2	CASSQGSGNTIYF
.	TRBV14	CASSQVSSGYTF
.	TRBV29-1	CSISTGAVTETQYF
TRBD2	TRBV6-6	CASSRRTSGISYEQYF
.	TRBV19	CASSGTYNEQFF
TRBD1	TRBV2	CASSAGTDYGYTF
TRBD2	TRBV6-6	CASSYLVAGAETQYF
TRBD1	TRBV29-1	CSVEAPGQGAVDTQYF
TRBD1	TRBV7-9	CASGHRGQGALGGEKLFF
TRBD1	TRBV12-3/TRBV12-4	CASTRTGEAFF
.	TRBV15	CATSRPAHDQPQHF
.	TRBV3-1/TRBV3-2	CASSQPDRSAEAFF
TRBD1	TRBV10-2	CASRPYSRDRPNEKLFF
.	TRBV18	CASSPAETQYF
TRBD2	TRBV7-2	CASSLVSGPRGSSYNEQFF
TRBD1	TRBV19	CASREGQGALYEQYF
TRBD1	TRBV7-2	CASRRQGARVREKLFF
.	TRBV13	CASSLSGGPTQYF
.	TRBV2	CASSAPGNYGYTF
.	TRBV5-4	CASSLDGDRGYTF
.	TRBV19	CASTSKAGYGYTF
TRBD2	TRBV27	CASSLGTSGRSEQYF
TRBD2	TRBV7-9	CASSLPSGSSRETQYF
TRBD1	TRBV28	CASSLTGDDTGELFF
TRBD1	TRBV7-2	CASTPFRTGAVEQYF
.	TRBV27	CASRTQETQYF
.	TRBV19	CASRAGGLGGYTF
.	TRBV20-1	CSASSSYEAFF
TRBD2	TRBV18	CASSPRLADDNEQFF
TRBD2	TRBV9	CASSVVPKAGSTDTQYF
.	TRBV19	CASRASFSGNTIYF
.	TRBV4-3	CASSQEQGSSSYNEQFF
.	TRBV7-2	CASSLLLGPPYHGYTF
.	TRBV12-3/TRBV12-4	CASSSGTFNEQYF
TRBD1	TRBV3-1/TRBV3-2	CASSQGDRVEQFF
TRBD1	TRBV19	CASAGTGGFNQPQHF